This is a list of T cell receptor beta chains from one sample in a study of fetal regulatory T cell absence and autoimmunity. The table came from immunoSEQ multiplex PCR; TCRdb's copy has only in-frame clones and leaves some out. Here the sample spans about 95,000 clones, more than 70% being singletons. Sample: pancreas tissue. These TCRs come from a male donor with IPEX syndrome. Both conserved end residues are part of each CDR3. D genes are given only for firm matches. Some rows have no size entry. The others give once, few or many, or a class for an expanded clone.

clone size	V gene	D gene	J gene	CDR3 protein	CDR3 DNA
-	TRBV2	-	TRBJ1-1	CASILERGNTEAFF	TGTGCCAGCATCTTGGAAAGGGGGAACACTGAAGCTTTCTTT
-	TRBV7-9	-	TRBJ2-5	CASMGGPWQGETQYF	TGTGCCAGCATGGGGGGTCCGTGGCAGGGAGAGACCCAGTACTTC
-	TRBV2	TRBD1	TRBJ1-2	CASRGTGFGYTF	TGTGCCAGCAGGGGGACAGGGTTTGGCTACACCTTC
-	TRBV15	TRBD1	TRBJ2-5	CATSRWQGEETQYF	TGTGCCACCAGCAGATGGCAGGGGGAAGAGACCCAGTACTTC
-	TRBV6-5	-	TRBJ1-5	CASSYDGNQPQHF	TGTGCCAGCAGTTATGACGGCAATCAGCCCCAGCATTTT
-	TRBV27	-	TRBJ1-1	CASSPFGRNTEAFF	TGTGCCAGCAGTCCCTTTGGCAGGAACACTGAAGCTTTCTTT
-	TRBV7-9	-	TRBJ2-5	CASSLARRAEQETQYF	TGTGCCAGCAGCTTAGCCAGGCGGGCCGAGCAAGAGACCCAGTACTTC
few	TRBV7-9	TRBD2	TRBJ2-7	CASSPRLAGYEQYF	TGTGCCAGCAGCCCCCGACTAGCGGGCTACGAGCAGTACTTC
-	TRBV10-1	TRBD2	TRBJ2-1	CAKRGTSGISDNEQFF	TGCGCCAAGAGAGGGACTAGCGGGATTAGTGACAATGAGCAGTTCTTC
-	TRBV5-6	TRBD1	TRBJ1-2	CASSWTGDYGYTF	TGTGCCAGCAGCTGGACAGGGGACTATGGCTACACCTTC
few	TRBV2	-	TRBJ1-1	CASSVRDTEAFF	TGTGCCAGCAGTGTCAGGGACACTGAAGCTTTCTTT
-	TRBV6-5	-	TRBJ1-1	CASMGSSGNTEAFF	TGTGCCAGCATGGGGTCTTCCGGGAACACTGAAGCTTTCTTT
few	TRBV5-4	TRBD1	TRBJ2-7	CASSPGTGGEQYF	TGTGCCAGCAGCCCGGGGACAGGGGGCGAGCAGTACTTC
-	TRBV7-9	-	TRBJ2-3	CASSSGLITDTQYF	TGTGCCAGCAGCTCCGGACTAATCACAGATACGCAGTATTTT
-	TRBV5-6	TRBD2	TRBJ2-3	CASSLRGGTDTQYF	TGTGCCAGCAGCTTGCGGGGGGGCACAGATACGCAGTATTTT
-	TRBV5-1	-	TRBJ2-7	CASSQGTGYEQYF	TGCGCCAGCAGCCAGGGGACGGGCTACGAGCAGTACTTC
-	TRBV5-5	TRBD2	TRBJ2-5	CASSPWTSGGETQYF	TGTGCCAGCAGCCCTTGGACTAGCGGGGGGGAGACCCAGTACTTC
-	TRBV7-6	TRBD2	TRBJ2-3	CASSPGLAGPWGTDTQYF	TGTGCCAGCAGCCCCGGACTAGCGGGGCCCTGGGGCACAGATACGCAGTATTTT
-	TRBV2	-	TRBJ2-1	CASSEAFVYNEQFF	TGTGCCAGCAGTGAAGCCTTCGTCTACAATGAGCAGTTCTTC
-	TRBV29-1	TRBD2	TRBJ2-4	CSVELASGGRGAKNIQYF	TGCAGCGTTGAGTTAGCTAGCGGGGGCCGGGGGGCCAAAAACATTCAGTACTTC
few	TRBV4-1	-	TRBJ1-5	CASSRYGLGNQPQHF	TGCGCCAGCAGCCGATATGGGCTAGGCAATCAGCCCCAGCATTTT
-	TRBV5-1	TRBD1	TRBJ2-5	CASSLKGAETQYF	TGCGCCAGCAGCTTGAAGGGGGCAGAGACCCAGTACTTC
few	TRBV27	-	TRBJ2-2	CASSLGYYTGELFF	TGTGCCAGCAGTTTAGGGTATTACACCGGGGAGCTGTTTTTT
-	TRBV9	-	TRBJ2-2	CASSVNGGELFF	TGTGCCAGCAGCGTAAACGGCGGGGAGCTGTTTTTT
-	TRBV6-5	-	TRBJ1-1	CASSYHSDVNTEAFF	TGTGCCAGCAGTTACCATTCGGACGTGAACACTGAAGCTTTCTTT
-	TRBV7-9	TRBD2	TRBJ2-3	CASSSKIGLAGDGDTQYF	TGTGCCAGCAGCTCCAAAATCGGACTAGCGGGAGACGGAGATACGCAGTATTTT
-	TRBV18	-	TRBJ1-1	CASALLIRGDTEAFF	TGTGCCAGCGCACTTCTAATTCGGGGGGACACTGAAGCTTTCTTT
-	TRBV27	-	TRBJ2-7	CASHQGSAASYEQYF	TGTGCCAGCCACCAAGGAAGCGCTGCCTCCTACGAGCAGTACTTC
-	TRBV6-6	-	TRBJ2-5	CASLVPPQETQYF	TGTGCCAGCCTTGTCCCCCCACAAGAGACCCAGTACTTC
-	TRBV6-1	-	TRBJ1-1	CASSEWGSLNTEAFF	TGTGCCAGCAGTGAATGGGGGTCCCTGAACACTGAAGCTTTCTTT
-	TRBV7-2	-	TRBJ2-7	CASSFWMGATYEQYF	TGTGCCAGCAGCTTTTGGATGGGAGCTACCTACGAGCAGTACTTC
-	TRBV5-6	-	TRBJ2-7	CASSLGHSYEQYF	TGTGCCAGCAGCTTGGGACACTCCTACGAGCAGTACTTC
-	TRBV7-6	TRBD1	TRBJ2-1	CASSDPGQGDNEQFF	TGTGCCAGCAGTGATCCGGGACAGGGGGACAATGAGCAGTTCTTC
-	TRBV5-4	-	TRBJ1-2	CASSLNRRYGYTF	TGTGCCAGCAGCTTGAACAGACGCTATGGCTACACCTTC
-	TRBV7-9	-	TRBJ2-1	CASSLEAREQFF	TGTGCCAGCAGCTTAGAGGCAAGAGAGCAGTTCTTC
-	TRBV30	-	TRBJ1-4	CAWKRPFIGKLFF	TGTGCCTGGAAGAGGCCGTTCATCGGAAAACTGTTTTTT
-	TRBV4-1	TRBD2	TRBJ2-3	CASSQDPLAGYTDTQYF	TGCGCCAGCAGCCAAGACCCACTAGCGGGGTACACAGATACGCAGTATTTT
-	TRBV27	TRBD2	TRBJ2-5	CASSPGTSQETQYF	TGTGCCAGCAGCCCCGGGACTAGCCAAGAGACCCAGTACTTC
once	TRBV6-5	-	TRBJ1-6	CASSYWTVNSPLHF	TGTGCCAGCAGTTACTGGACAGTTAATTCACCCCTCCACTTT
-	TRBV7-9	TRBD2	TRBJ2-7	CASSLVVGLAGAYEQYF	TGTGCCAGCAGCTTAGTAGTGGGACTAGCGGGAGCGTACGAGCAGTACTTC